The clone carrying this T cell receptor (beta chain) was seen repeatedly, ten times or more. This CDR3 is built from 15 residues. Trimming shortened V by 0 bases and J by 8 bases, and 17 bases separated the two germline ends. The germline gives CDR1 DFQATT, CDR2 SNEGSKA (reference sequence). cDNA was made by 5'RACE with 10-nucleotide random UMIs. In each sequencing run, over 160 million TCR-beta sequences were generated from 15-18 subjects. From the 5' RACE reads, TCRdb called clonotypes with MiXCR, one entry per CDR3 protein. Of about 41,000 distinct CDR3 sequences listed, approximately 14% were seen once; the top ten hold approximately 3.5%. The source of the sample is a study of neurological immune-mediated disorders.

The sequenced sample consisted of CD4+ T cells from blood. This TCR was sampled from a woman aged 60-75 years with HTLV-1-associated myelopathy (HAM/TSP). The chain couples TRBV20-1 to TRBJ2-1, with D possibly matching TRBD2 (7 bases). This CDR3 is CSARDGRGAGDEQFF. The CDR3 DNA follows: TGCAGTGCTAGAGATGGTCGGGGGGCGGGCGATGAGCAGTTCTTC.